Here is one TCR beta chain with its context. The antigen remains undetermined. This sample stems from a study of siplizumab effects on memory and regulatory T cells. In a few donor pairs, unstimulated naive, memory, effector memory and TEMRA subsets were sequenced. The assay covered some 100,000 TCR templates per sample. Sequencing used immunoSEQ multiplex PCR; TCRdb keeps in-frame clones, though not all of them. The sample gives roughly 50,000 clones, roughly 84% of which show up once; roughly 0.3% is in the top ten. Findings and caveats of the study: No assignable naive or memory phenotype existed for roughly 80-97% of proliferating CD4+ or CD8+ clones. Both greater diversity than memory cells and a major contribution to the alloresponse seemed to characterize naive T cells.

The V gene's germline CDR1 is SGDLS and CDR2 YYNGEE. The CDR3 covers 16 residues. The V and J ends lost 3 bases and 1 base respectively, with 14 bases between them. The chain combines TRBV9 with TRBJ2-1; no clear D. Sequenced: naive CD8+ T cells sorted from blood. This clonotype originated in a human donor in good health. CDR3 region: CASSAYLGISYNEQFF. CDR3 bases: TGTGCCAGCAGCGCCTACCTAGGGATTTCCTACAATGAGCAGTTCTTC.